This T cell receptor beta chain was profiled in a study of cytomegalovirus exposure and HLA in healthy donors. For this clone: Its antigen is unknown.

This CDR3 has 15 amino acids. V was shortened by 0 bases and J by 6 bases, with 12 bases between the two germline ends. CDR1 and CDR2 from the germline V gene are ENHRY and SYGVKD. A multiplex PCR was run with 60 Vbeta primers and 13 Jbeta primers. Profiled with immunoSEQ multiplex PCR; TCRdb holds only in-frame clones, not every one. The sample lists some 120,000 clones, about 80% seen once, with over 2% in the top ten. Study outcomes and limitations: Cytomegalovirus-associated TCR beta chains were listed, numbering around 150.

This receptor was taken from a man under 40 in good health and CMV-seronegative. V gene TRBV10-3 combines with J gene TRBJ1-5, with a weak D call TRBD1 (5 bases). The specimen was PBMCs. CDR3 nucleotide sequence: TGTGCCATCAGTGAGTCACAAACAGGTGGTCAGCCCCAGCATTTT. It yields the protein CAISESQTGGQPQHF.